One sample yielded the 22 T cell receptor beta chains listed below, sequenced in a study of T-cell memory formation after mild COVID-19. TCRdb re-analysed the 5' RACE reads in MiXCR, keeping a single row per CDR3 protein. The table has around 510,000 distinct CDR3 sequences, roughly 20% seen once. The sequencing input was PBMCs or a T cell subset sorted from them (not recorded which). These receptors were collected from an adult woman who had mild COVID-19 (a few samples of this study predate the infection). Cell type and time point are not known.

CDR3 bases: TGCAGCGTTGTCATGACAGGGGGAGGGACTGAAGCTTTCTTT. Protein sequence: CSVVMTGGGTEAFF. The chain employs TRBV29-1 and TRBJ1-1, with 9 bases that match TRBD1. The CDR3 contains 14 residues. The germline V gene encodes CDR1 SQVTM and CDR2 ANQGSEA. J gave up 5 bases and V 4 bases, and 8 bases lay outside the gene matches.

This rearrangement joins TRBV5-6 to TRBJ2-1, with D possibly being TRBD2 (6 bases). Between the trimmed V and J ends, which lost 4 bases and 10 bases, there was a span of 12 bases. Germline CDR1 is SGHDT and CDR2 is YYEEEE. The CDR3 is 12 residues long. This CDR3 reads CASSPGLMEQFF. CDR3 nucleotide sequence: TGTGCCAGCAGCCCGGGACTTATGGAGCAGTTCTTC.

The chain has TRBV10-3 and TRBJ2-1; possible D gene TRBD2, 6 bases. The CDR3 is 13 residues long. The V gene lost 10 bases and the J gene lost 8 bases, with 18 bases spanning the gap. CDR1 and CDR2 from the germline V gene are ENHRY and SYGVKD. For the CDR3, the DNA is TGTGCCACCCGCTTGCGGGACTGGGATGAGCAGTTCTTC. Its protein is CATRLRDWDEQFF.

This clonotype was counted between two and nine times. The gene calls are TRBV27 and TRBJ1-1, with D perhaps TRBD1 (5 bases). Germline-derived CDR1 and CDR2 are MNHEY and SMNVEV (reference sequence). V gave up 8 bases and J gave up 9 bases, with 16 bases separating them. The CDR3 totals 12 residues. DNA of the CDR3: TGTGCCAGCTACCGGGACGACACCAAAGCTTTCTTT. This gives the protein CASYRDDTKAFF.

V and J are TRBV3-1 and TRBJ2-1; possibly TRBD2 for D (5 bases). The CDR3 length is 16 residues. Trimming left V 0 bases short and J 2 bases short, with 11 bases between. CDR1 and CDR2 (germline): LGHDT, YNNKEL (reference sequence). The CDR3 sequence: CASSQDRWTPYNEQFF. DNA for the CDR3: TGTGCCAGCAGCCAAGATCGATGGACTCCCTACAATGAGCAGTTCTTC.

This clonotype was counted a few times. CDR3 DNA: TGCAGTGCTAGGGGGATGGCCGAGCAGTACTTC. The encoded protein is CSARGMAEQYF. The genes are TRBV20-1 and TRBJ2-7; D is unresolved. Trimming stripped 3 bases from V and 6 bases from J, with 9 bases between. Germline lookup yields CDR1 DFQATT and CDR2 SNEGSKA (reference sequence). The CDR3 sequence is 11 residues long.

This clonotype was counted a few times. V and J are TRBV9 and TRBJ2-1; tentative D call: TRBD2 (9 bases). CDR1 SGDLS and CDR2 YYNGEE come from the germline V gene. The CDR3 consists of 16 residues. The germline V and J ends were trimmed by 4 bases and 6 bases, with 20 bases remaining between them. The CDR3 is CASSPGGGGALNEQFF. DNA for the CDR3: TGTGCCAGCAGCCCAGGGGGCGGGGGGGCACTCAATGAGCAGTTCTTC.

This chain uses TRBV2 with TRBJ1-2, with D uncertain. The length of the CDR3 is 14 residues. The germline gives CDR1 SNHLY, CDR2 FYNNEI. V was pared by 3 bases and J by 2 bases, with 10 bases between. Here the CDR3 DNA reads TGTGCCAGCAGTGAGGAGGGCAGAAACTATGGCTACACCTTC. It codes for CASSEEGRNYGYTF.

This chain joins TRBV20-1 and TRBJ2-5, with TRBD2 matching 10 bases. Germline CDR1 DFQATT, CDR2 SNEGSKA (reference sequence). Trimming cost V 1 base and J 8 bases; bases outside gene matches: 13. The CDR3 length is 16 residues. CDR3 coding DNA: TGCAGTGCTAGAGGCCTAGCGGGAGCTGCAGGGGGTACCCAGTACTTC. Its protein is CSARGLAGAAGGTQYF.

V and J are TRBV18 and TRBJ1-3; D is perhaps TRBD1 (6 bases). CDR1 and CDR2 from the germline V gene are KGHSH and LQKENI. V was trimmed by 3 bases and J by 0 bases, leaving 15 bases between them. The CDR3 is 17 amino acids. In nucleotides, the CDR3 is TGTGCCAGCTCACCTTTGGACAGCGTAGCCTCTGGAAACACCATATATTTT. Encoded protein: CASSPLDSVASGNTIYF.

This clonotype was seen many times. The chain carries TRBV6-5 and TRBJ2-1; 15 bases agree with TRBD2. Germline V CDR1 and CDR2: MNHEY, SVGAGI. This CDR3 region has 19 residues. V dropped 4 bases and J dropped 7; count of bases not matched to a gene: 14. CDR3 sequence: CASSSPGLAGGRPGNEQFF. The CDR3, as DNA: TGTGCCAGCAGTTCCCCGGGACTAGCGGGAGGTAGACCGGGGAATGAGCAGTTCTTC.

This clonotype was seen many times. This rearrangement joins TRBV7-6 to TRBJ2-3; TRBD2 matches 12 bases. With 4 bases clipped from V and 0 bases from J, the junction kept 8 bases outside the gene matches. This CDR3 is 18 amino acids long. Germline V gene sequence: CDR1 SGHVS, CDR2 FNYEAQ. Here the CDR3 DNA reads TGTGCCAGCAGCTCTAGCGGGAGGGCCATCGTGAGCACAGATACGCAGTATTTT. Protein sequence: CASSSSGRAIVSTDTQYF.

This clonotype was observed many times. The rearrangement links TRBV5-1 to TRBJ1-2; D possibly corresponds to TRBD1 (5 bases). This CDR3 comprises 16 residues. From germline, CDR1 is SGHRS and CDR2 YFSETQ. The V end was cut by 6 bases, the J end by 0 bases, with 18 bases between. The CDR3 reads CASMPGTPLANYGYTF. In DNA form, the CDR3 reads TGCGCCAGCATGCCCGGGACTCCTTTAGCTAACTATGGCTACACCTTC.

This clonotype has more than one count but fewer than ten. The rearrangement joins TRBV5-6 to TRBJ2-5; no definite D call. The V gene's germline CDR1 is SGHDT and CDR2 YYEEEE. V dropped 3 bases and J dropped 7 bases, with 10 bases sitting between them. The CDR3 spans 12 residues. CDR3 in DNA: TGTGCCAGCAGCTCGGGCCTCGGGACCCAGTACTTC. Protein product: CASSSGLGTQYF.

There are a few counts of this clonotype. The gene calls are TRBV25-1 and TRBJ2-3, with TRBD1 identical over 9 bases. Germline trimming cut 4 bases from V and 2 bases from J; bases unmatched to any gene: 10. The CDR3 length is 17 residues. Per germline, CDR1 MGHDK and CDR2 SYGVNS. The CDR3 loop reads CASSAVGGQGDTDTQYF. The CDR3 DNA follows: TGTGCCAGCAGTGCCGTTGGGGGACAGGGTGACACAGATACGCAGTATTTT. The whole variable domain, filled in from reference TRBV25-1 and TRBJ2-3, reads EADIYQTPRYLVIGTGKKITLECSQTMGHDKMYWYQQDPGMELHLIHYSYGVNSTEKGDLSSESTVSRIRTEHFPLTLESARPSHTSQYLCASSAVGGQGDTDTQYFGPGTRLTVL.

The genes are TRBV6-6 and TRBJ2-1, with TRBD2 identical over 9 bases. The CDR3 is 15 residues long. The junction had 13 bases not matched to a gene; V was cut back by 6 bases and J by 10 bases. Per the germline V gene, CDR1 is MNHNY and CDR2 is SVGAGI (reference sequence). The CDR3 DNA reads as TGTGCCAGCAGGAATTCGGGACTAGCCTCACCCGAGCAGTTCTTC. Amino acids: CASRNSGLASPEQFF.

The CDR3 protein is CASSLQDRLSGANVLTF. CDR3 DNA sequence: TGTGCCAGCAGCTTACAGGACAGGCTGTCTGGGGCCAACGTCCTGACTTTC. The chain has TRBV7-2 and TRBJ2-6; 7 positions agree with TRBD1. This CDR3 region has 17 residues. J lost 1 base, V lost 2 bases, and 5 bases had no gene match. The germline V gene has CDR1 SGHTA and CDR2 FQGNSA.

The chain uses TRBV24-1 and TRBJ1-1; weak D call: TRBD1 (5 bases). The V end was cut by 1 base, the J end by 1 base, with 18 bases between. The CDR3 runs to 18 residues. Germline V lookup: CDR1 KGHDR, CDR2 SFDVKD. Written as DNA, the CDR3 is TGTGCCACCAGTGATTTCGGTCAGGGAAGGGTCGAGAACACTGAAGCTTTCTTT. Its protein is CATSDFGQGRVENTEAFF.

This clonotype was observed a handful of times. This CDR3 reads CSVFTGQGNEQFF. For the CDR3, the DNA is TGCAGCGTTTTCACGGGACAGGGAAATGAGCAGTTCTTC. The chain joins TRBV29-1 to TRBJ2-1; the match to TRBD1 covers 9 bases. V lost 5 bases and J lost 7; bases outside the gene matches: 6. CDR1 is SQVTM and CDR2 is ANQGSEA in the germline V gene. This CDR3 is 13 amino acids long.

The CDR3 DNA reads as TGTGCCTGGAGTAGTCAGGGATACGAGCAGTACTTC. Protein product: CAWSSQGYEQYF. This sequence joins TRBV30 and TRBJ2-7; the D gene is possibly TRBD1 (5 bases). CDR3 length: 12 amino acids. In germline, CDR1 is GTSNPN, CDR2 SVGIG (reference sequence). V gave up 2 bases and J gave up 4 bases, with 9 bases separating them.

This chain links TRBV9 with TRBJ2-5; TRBD1 matches 11 bases. The CDR3 runs to 14 residues. CDR1 and CDR2 from the germline V gene are SGDLS and YYNGEE. V dropped 2 bases and J dropped 4; count of bases not matched to a gene: 1. The CDR3 region is CASSVGQGAETQYF. DNA for the CDR3: TGTGCCAGCAGCGTTGGACAGGGGGCAGAGACCCAGTACTTC.

This chain links TRBV7-8 with TRBJ1-6; 10 bases are shared with TRBD1. V lost 5 bases, J lost 10 bases, and 8 bases stayed unmatched. Germline lookup yields CDR1 SGHVS and CDR2 FQNEAQ. The CDR3 contains 15 residues. The CDR3 nucleotides read TGTGCCAGCAGCCCCCGGGACAGGGGTGGCTCACCCCTCCACTTT. It specifies CASSPRDRGGSPLHF.